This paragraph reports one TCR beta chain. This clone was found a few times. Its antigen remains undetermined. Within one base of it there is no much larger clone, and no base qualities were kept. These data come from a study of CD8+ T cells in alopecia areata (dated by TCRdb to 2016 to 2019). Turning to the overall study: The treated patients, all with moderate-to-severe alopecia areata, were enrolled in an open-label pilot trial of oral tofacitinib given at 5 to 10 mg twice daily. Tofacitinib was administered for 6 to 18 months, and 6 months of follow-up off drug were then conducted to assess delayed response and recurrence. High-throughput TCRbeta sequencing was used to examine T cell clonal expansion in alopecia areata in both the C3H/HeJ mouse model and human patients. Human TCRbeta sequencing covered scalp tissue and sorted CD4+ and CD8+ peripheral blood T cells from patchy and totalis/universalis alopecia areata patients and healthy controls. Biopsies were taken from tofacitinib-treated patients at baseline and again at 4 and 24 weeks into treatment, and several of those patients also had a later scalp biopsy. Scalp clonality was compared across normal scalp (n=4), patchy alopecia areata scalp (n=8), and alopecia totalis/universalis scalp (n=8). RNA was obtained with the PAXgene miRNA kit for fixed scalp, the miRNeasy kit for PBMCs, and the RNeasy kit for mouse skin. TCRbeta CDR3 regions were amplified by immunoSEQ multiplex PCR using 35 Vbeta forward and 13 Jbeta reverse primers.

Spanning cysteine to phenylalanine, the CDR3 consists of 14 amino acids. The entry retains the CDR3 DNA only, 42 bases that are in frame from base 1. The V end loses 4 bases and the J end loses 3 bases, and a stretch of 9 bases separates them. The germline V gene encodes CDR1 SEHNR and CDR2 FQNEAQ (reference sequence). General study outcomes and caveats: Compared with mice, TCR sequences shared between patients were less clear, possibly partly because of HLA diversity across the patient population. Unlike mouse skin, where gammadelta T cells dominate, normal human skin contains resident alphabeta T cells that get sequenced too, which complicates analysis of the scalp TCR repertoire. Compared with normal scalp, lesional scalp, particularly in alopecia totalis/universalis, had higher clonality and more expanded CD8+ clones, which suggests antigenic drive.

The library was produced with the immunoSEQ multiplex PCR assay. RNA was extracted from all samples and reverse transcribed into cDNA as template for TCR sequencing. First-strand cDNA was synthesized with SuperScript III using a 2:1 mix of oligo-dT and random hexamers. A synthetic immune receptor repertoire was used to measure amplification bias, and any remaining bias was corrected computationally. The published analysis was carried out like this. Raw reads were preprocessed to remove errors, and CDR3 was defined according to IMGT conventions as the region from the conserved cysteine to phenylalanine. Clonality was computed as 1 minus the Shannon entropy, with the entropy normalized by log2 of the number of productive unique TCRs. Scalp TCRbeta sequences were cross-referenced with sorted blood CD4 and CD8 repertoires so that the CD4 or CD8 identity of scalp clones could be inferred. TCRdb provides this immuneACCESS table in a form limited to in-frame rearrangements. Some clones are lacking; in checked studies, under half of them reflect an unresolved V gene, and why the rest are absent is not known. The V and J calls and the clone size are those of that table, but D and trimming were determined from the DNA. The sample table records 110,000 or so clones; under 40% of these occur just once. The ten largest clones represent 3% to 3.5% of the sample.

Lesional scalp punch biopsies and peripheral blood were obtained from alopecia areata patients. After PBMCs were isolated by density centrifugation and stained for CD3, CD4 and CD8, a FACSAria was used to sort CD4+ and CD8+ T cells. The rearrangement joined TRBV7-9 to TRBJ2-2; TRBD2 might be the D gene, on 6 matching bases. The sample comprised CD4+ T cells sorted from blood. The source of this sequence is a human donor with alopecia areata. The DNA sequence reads TGTGCCAGCAGCTCCGGGACTGACACCGGGGAGCTGTTTTTT. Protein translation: CASSSGTDTGELFF.